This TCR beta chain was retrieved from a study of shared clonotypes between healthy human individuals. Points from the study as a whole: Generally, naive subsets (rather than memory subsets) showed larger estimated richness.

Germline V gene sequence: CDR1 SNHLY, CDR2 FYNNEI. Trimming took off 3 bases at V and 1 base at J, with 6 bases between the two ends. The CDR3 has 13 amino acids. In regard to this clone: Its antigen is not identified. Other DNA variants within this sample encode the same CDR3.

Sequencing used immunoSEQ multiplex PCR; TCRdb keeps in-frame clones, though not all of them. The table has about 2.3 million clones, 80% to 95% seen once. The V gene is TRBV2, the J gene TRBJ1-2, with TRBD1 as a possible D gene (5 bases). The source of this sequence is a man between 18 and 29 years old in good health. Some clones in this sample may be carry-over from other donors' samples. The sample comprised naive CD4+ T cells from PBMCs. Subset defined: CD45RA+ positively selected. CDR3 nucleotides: TGTGCCAGCAGTGAGCAGGGTAACTATGGCTACACCTTC. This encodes CASSEQGNYGYTF.